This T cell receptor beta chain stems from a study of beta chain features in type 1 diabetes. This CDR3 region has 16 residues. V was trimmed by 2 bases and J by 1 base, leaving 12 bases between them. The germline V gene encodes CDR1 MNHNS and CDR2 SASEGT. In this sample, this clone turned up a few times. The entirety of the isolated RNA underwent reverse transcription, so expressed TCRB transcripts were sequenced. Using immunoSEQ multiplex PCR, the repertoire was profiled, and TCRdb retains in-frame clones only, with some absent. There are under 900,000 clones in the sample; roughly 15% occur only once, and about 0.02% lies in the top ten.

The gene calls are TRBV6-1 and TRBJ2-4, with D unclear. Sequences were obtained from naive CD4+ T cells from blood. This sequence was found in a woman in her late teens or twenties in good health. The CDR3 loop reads CASSEILAGAKNIQYF. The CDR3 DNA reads TGTGCCAGCAGTGAAATCCTGGCTGGGGCCAAAAACATTCAGTACTTC.